The 11 T cell receptor beta chains listed next were all sequenced from one sample in a study of T cell responses to AZD1222 COVID-19 vaccine (dated by TCRdb to about 2021). Libraries were made using the immunoSEQ multiplex PCR assay. TCRdb carries this immuneACCESS record with in-frame sequences only. Its versions omit some clonotypes, under half of them owing to an unresolved V gene in the studies checked, with the rest unexplained. The table for this sample lists 100,000 to 150,000 clones; approximately 85% of them were counted only once. The top ten clones comprise about 4.4% of the sample. This specimen's time point label, interpreted: about 28 days (+/-7) after the second vaccine dose. The sequenced sample was peripheral blood, obtained 28 days after the second AZD1222 dose. The origin of the receptors is an adult who received the AZD1222 COVID-19 vaccine.

This sequence joins TRBV3-1 (or the pseudogene TRBV3-2) and TRBJ1-6, with D uncertain. CDR1 and CDR2 from the germline V gene are LGHDT and YNNKEL (reference sequence). Trimming took 1 base from V and 10 from J, leaving 14 bases between them. CDR3 size: 15 residues. The CDR3 here is CASSQAAGSGSPLHF. In nucleotides, the CDR3 is TGTGCCAGCAGCCAAGCCGCGGGGTCGGGGTCACCCCTCCACTTT.

The V gene is TRBV6-1, the J gene TRBJ2-7, with D unclear. Germline CDR1 reads MNHNS; CDR2 reads SASEGT. The CDR3 covers 14 residues. V dropped 0 bases and J dropped 4 bases, with 10 bases sitting between them. This CDR3 reads CASSEAPLGYEQYF. The CDR3 coding sequence is TGTGCCAGCAGTGAAGCCCCCTTGGGGTACGAGCAGTACTTC.

J is TRBJ1-4 and V is TRBV7-6, with 7 bases fitting TRBD1. The J segment lost 10 bases and the V segment lost 1 base, leaving 12 bases of the junction unmatched. The germline CDR1 and CDR2 sequences are SGHVS and FNYEAQ. The length of the CDR3 is 16 residues. The CDR3 DNA reads as TGTGCCAGCAGCTTAGGACAGGGCCCCCGACTTGGAAAACTGTTTTTT. Amino acids: CASSLGQGPRLGKLFF.

The chain couples TRBV11-2 to TRBJ2-3, with 13 bases lining up with TRBD2. V was clipped by 4 bases and J by 4 bases; unmatched bases: 5. The CDR3 length is 16 residues. The germline gives CDR1 SGHAT, CDR2 FQNNGV. CDR3 bases: TGTGCCAGCAGCTCAAGGACTAGCGGGGGCGCAGATACGCAGTATTTT. It encodes CASSSRTSGGADTQYF.

This clone appeared once. The V call is TRBV18, the J call TRBJ2-1; possibly TRBD1 for D (6 bases). The germline CDR1 and CDR2 sequences are KGHSH and LQKENI. This CDR3 spans 15 amino acids. Deletions cut 6 bases from V and 4 bases from J, with 16 bases between. The CDR3 coding sequence is TGTGCCAGCTCTCTGCTGAAGGGGGAGTACAATGAGCAGTTCTTC. Protein: CASSLLKGEYNEQFF.

The V and J genes are TRBV28 and TRBJ1-2, with 8 nucleotides matching TRBD1. Germline V gene sequence: CDR1 MDHEN, CDR2 SYDVKM. V was pared by 10 bases and J by 7 bases, with 5 bases of the junction left unmatched. There are 11 residues in the CDR3. CDR3 coding DNA: TGTGCCACCCGGACAGGGTCTGGCTACACCTTC. It encodes CATRTGSGYTF.

CDR3 amino acids: CATGTSGGAGDTQYF. The CDR3 DNA is TGTGCCACCGGGACTAGCGGGGGGGCGGGAGATACGCAGTATTTT. This chain joins TRBV19 and TRBJ2-3, with TRBD2 matching 16 bases. Germline CDR1 is LNHDA and CDR2 is SQIVND (reference sequence). The junction had 6 bases not matched to a gene; V was cut back by 10 bases and J by 5 bases. The CDR3 is made up of 15 amino acids.

The chain has TRBV9 and TRBJ2-2; D gene ambiguous. The CDR3 sequence is 16 residues long. The germline V gene encodes CDR1 SGDLS and CDR2 YYNGEE. V lost 0 bases and J 0 bases, leaving 9 bases between the germline ends. The CDR3 reads CASSVEWDSNTGELFF. CDR3 nucleotides: TGTGCCAGCAGCGTAGAGTGGGATTCGAACACCGGGGAGCTGTTTTTT.

The chain uses TRBV28 and TRBJ1-1, with D unclear. V lost 2 bases, J lost 5 bases, and 9 bases lay in between. CDR1 is MDHEN, CDR2 SYDVKM, per germline. The CDR3 sequence is 13 residues long. CDR3 amino acids: CASSLPVGTEAFF. For the CDR3, the DNA is TGTGCCAGCAGTTTACCAGTGGGGACTGAAGCTTTCTTT.

In DNA, the CDR3 is TGTGCCAGTAGTATAGTGGGAAATCAGCCCCAGCATTTT. This gives the protein CASSIVGNQPQHF. This rearrangement joins TRBV19 to TRBJ1-5; unclear D gene. The CDR3 extends over 13 amino acids. Trimming left V 1 base short and J 4 bases short, with 5 bases between. Germline CDR1 reads LNHDA; CDR2 reads SQIVND (reference sequence).

DNA for the CDR3: TGTGCCATCACCGGGACTAGCGGGGGGGCATCAGATACGCAGTATTTT. Protein sequence: CAITGTSGGASDTQYF. The rearrangement joins TRBV10-3 to TRBJ2-3, with 16 bases identical to TRBD2. This CDR3 has 16 residues. The junction had 5 bases not matched to a gene; V was cut back by 7 bases and J by 4 bases. Per the germline V gene, CDR1 is ENHRY and CDR2 is SYGVKD.